The clone carrying this T cell receptor beta chain has a single count. As yet, its antigen is unknown. The source of the sample is a study of PD-L1 blockade in urothelial cancer. The wider study: Patients arrived having already received 0 to 3 prior chemotherapy regimens. Blood gave a median approximately 130,000 T cells.

Every patient provided from 1 to 8 samples, collected pretreatment and on-treatment. Overall study results and limits: At the 3-week point, tumor-associated blood clones expanded more in durable-benefit patients.

This table comes from immunoSEQ multiplex PCR, and its TCRdb copy is limited to in-frame clones, with some not included. The top ten clones hold 9% to 9.5% of a sample with about 82,000 clones, 82% of them seen once. The source was PBMCs, collected around atezolizumab (anti-PD-L1) treatment. The origin of this receptor is a man in his 70s with urothelial cancer.

CDR3 nucleotide sequence: TGTGCCAGCCTTCCGGACAGGGAAGCTGAAGCTTTCTTT. Translating it yields CASLPDREAEAFF. The chain has TRBV2 and TRBJ1-1, with 8 bases identical to TRBD1. The germline V gene has CDR1 SNHLY and CDR2 FYNNEI. The CDR3 covers 13 residues. V lost 8 bases and J lost 6; bases outside the gene matches: 8.